Below are 18 T cell receptor beta chains sequenced from a single sample in a study of blood T cell repertoires in COVID-19. Clones were sequenced by immunoSEQ multiplex PCR, and TCRdb holds only the in-frame ones, with some missing. Of 120,000 to 150,000 clones detected, about 90% appear once; the ten largest clones hold roughly a tenth. Sequenced input: peripheral blood. These receptors came from a man in his fifties with active or convalescent COVID-19.

The chain uses TRBV10-3 and TRBJ1-1, with no clear D. V lost 8 bases, J lost 5 bases, and 12 bases lay in between. CDR1 is ENHRY and CDR2 is SYGVKD in the germline V gene. The CDR3 is 12 amino acids. The CDR3 bases are TGTGCCATCCGCGGAACAAGAACTGAAGCTTTCTTT. It specifies CAIRGTRTEAFF.

This chain joins TRBV7-2 and TRBJ1-5; weak D call: TRBD1 (6 bases). Germline CDR1 and CDR2: SGHTA and FQGNSA. With 2 bases removed from V and 7 bases from J, the gap between germline ends came to 15 bases. The CDR3 totals 15 residues. This CDR3 reads CASSLSPLGGQPQHF. CDR3 sequence (DNA): TGTGCCAGCAGCTTAAGCCCCCTTGGGGGCCAGCCCCAGCATTTT.

V and J are TRBV10-3 and TRBJ2-5; TRBD2 might be the D (5 bases). Germline V gene sequence: CDR1 ENHRY, CDR2 SYGVKD. The CDR3 runs 16 residues. The germline V and J ends were trimmed by 2 bases and 1 base, with 14 bases remaining between them. CDR3 in amino acids: CAISEIGSGLQETQYF. The CDR3 DNA follows: TGTGCCATCAGTGAGATAGGGAGCGGCCTCCAAGAGACCCAGTACTTC.

The chain is built from TRBV7-9 and TRBJ1-5; D gene unclear. Germline V gene lookup returns CDR1 SEHNR and CDR2 FQNEAQ (reference sequence). This CDR3 spans 13 amino acids. Deletions cut 2 bases from V and 5 bases from J, with 7 bases between. CDR3 bases: TGTGCCAGCAGCTTAAGCCTGGATCAGCCCCAGCATTTT. Its translation is CASSLSLDQPQHF. Based on the CDR3 plus reference TRBV7-9 and TRBJ1-5, the full variable domain is DTGVSQNPRHKITKRGQNVTFRCDPISEHNRLYWYRQTLGQGPEFLTYFQNEAQLEKSRLLSDRFSAERPKGSFSTLEIQRTEQGDSAMYLCASSLSLDQPQHFGDGTRLSIL.

The gene calls are TRBV7-9 and TRBJ1-4; D may be TRBD1 (6 bases). Germline V gene data show CDR1 as SEHNR and CDR2 as FQNEAQ (reference sequence). CDR3 length: 15 amino acids. The V end lost 1 base, the J end lost 5 bases, and 11 bases lay between the germline ends. DNA for the CDR3: TGTGCCAGCAGCTTAGGTGGGACACCGAATGAAAAACTGTTTTTT. This translates into CASSLGGTPNEKLFF.

This chain joins TRBV18 and TRBJ2-1, with TRBD2 matching over 7 bases. CDR1 and CDR2 (germline): KGHSH, LQKENI. CDR3 length equals 13 residues. Unmatched junction bases numbered 4, after V lost 4 bases and J lost 7 bases. The CDR3 DNA is TGTGCCAGCTCACTGACAGCGGGAAATGAGCAGTTCTTC. Protein: CASSLTAGNEQFF.

The CDR3: CASRSRAGNEQFF. CDR3 DNA: TGTGCCAGCAGGTCCCGGGCGGGGAATGAGCAGTTCTTC. The rearrangement joins TRBV14 to TRBJ2-1; weak D call: TRBD2 (6 bases). This CDR3 has 13 amino acids. Trimming stripped 6 bases from V and 7 bases from J, with 13 bases between. Germline V gene sequence: CDR1 SGHDN, CDR2 FVKESK.

The chain carries TRBV3-1 (or the pseudogene TRBV3-2) and TRBJ2-7, with TRBD1 matching over 7 bases. V trimming: 6 bases; J trimming: 0 bases; junction bases outside the gene matches: 11. The CDR3 extends over 16 amino acids. CDR1 is LGHDT, CDR2 YNNKEL, per germline (reference sequence). This CDR3 reads CASSRPGQWSSYEQYF. CDR3 DNA: TGTGCCAGCAGTCGGCCGGGACAGTGGAGCTCCTACGAGCAGTACTTC.

The chain uses TRBV29-1 and TRBJ2-3; tentatively, D is TRBD2 (5 bases). Trimming pared 4 bases from V and 6 bases from J, leaving 14 bases between. The germline V gene encodes CDR1 SQVTM and CDR2 ANQGSEA. There are 13 residues in the CDR3. The CDR3 sequence: CSVGPGVVDTQYF. In DNA, the CDR3 is TGCAGCGTTGGACCCGGGGTAGTGGATACGCAGTATTTT.

The rearrangement joins TRBV9 to TRBJ2-7; D gene uncertain. The CDR3 has 16 amino acids. CDR1 and CDR2 from the germline V gene are SGDLS and YYNGEE. Trimming took 0 bases from V and 0 from J, leaving 13 bases between them. In DNA form, the CDR3 reads TGTGCCAGCAGCGTAGCTCGCTCAACAACCTCCTACGAGCAGTACTTC. Translation: CASSVARSTTSYEQYF.

The rearrangement uses TRBV29-1 and TRBJ2-5; 7 bases agree with TRBD1. This CDR3 contains 13 residues. V was clipped by 6 bases and J by 2 bases; unmatched bases: 6. Germline V gene lookup returns CDR1 SQVTM and CDR2 ANQGSEA. The CDR3 coding sequence is TGCAGCGTCAGGGGGACATTACAAGAGACCCAGTACTTC. Translation gives CSVRGTLQETQYF.

J is TRBJ2-7 and V is TRBV5-5, with 10 bases aligning to TRBD1. Germline V gene data show CDR1 as SGHKS and CDR2 as YYEKEE (reference sequence). The CDR3 runs 14 residues. With V trimmed by 4 bases and J by 7 bases, 8 bases remained unmatched. The CDR3 sequence: CASSNRQGAPEQYF. The CDR3, as DNA: TGTGCCAGCAGCAACCGACAGGGGGCGCCTGAGCAGTACTTC.

This clone was detected once. The rearrangement links TRBV12-3 or TRBV12-4 to TRBJ1-1; 7 nucleotides line up with TRBD1. The ends lost 6 bases at V and 3 bases at J; junction bases unmatched: 1. The CDR3 extends over 12 amino acids. CDR3 nucleotide sequence: TGTGCCAGCAGGACAGGGCACACTGAAGCTTTCTTT. Its translation: CASRTGHTEAFF.

This clone was picked up one time. The chain uses TRBV3-1 (or the pseudogene TRBV3-2) and TRBJ2-7; 12 positions agree with TRBD2. This CDR3 spans 16 amino acids. The V and J ends lost 1 base and 4 bases, in that order; junction bases with no gene match: 5. The germline CDR1 and CDR2 sequences are LGHDT and YNNKEL (reference sequence). The CDR3 nucleotides read TGTGCCAGCAGCCAAGGACTAGCGGGAGTATCTTACGAGCAGTACTTC. Translating it yields CASSQGLAGVSYEQYF.

This clone was detected only a few times. The V gene is TRBV6-2 or TRBV6-3, the J gene TRBJ2-7; D is perhaps TRBD1 (6 bases). CDR3 size: 12 residues. V was cut by 4 bases and J by 3 bases, with 7 bases left in between. The V gene's germline CDR1 is MNHEY and CDR2 SVGEGT. The CDR3 is CASSLTGYEQYF. The CDR3 region has the DNA TGTGCCAGCAGTTTGACAGGCTACGAGCAGTACTTC.

The chain couples TRBV19 to TRBJ1-2; 10 positions agree with TRBD1. Germline-derived CDR1 and CDR2 are LNHDA and SQIVND (reference sequence). Trimming cost V 7 bases and J 5 bases; bases outside gene matches: 7. The CDR3 has 14 amino acids. CDR3 nucleotide sequence: TGTGCCAGTATGCGAGGACAGGGGGTTTATGGCTACACCTTC. Translation gives CASMRGQGVYGYTF.

V is TRBV6-6 and J is TRBJ1-5, with D perhaps matching TRBD1 (5 bases). Trimming pared 7 bases from V and 3 bases from J, leaving 13 bases between. The CDR3 loop spans 14 amino acids. CDR1 is MNHNY and CDR2 is SVGAGI in the germline V gene (reference sequence). The CDR3 spells CASTQQGPNQPQHF. CDR3 nucleotides: TGTGCCAGCACCCAGCAGGGCCCCAATCAGCCCCAGCATTTT.

The chain links TRBV6-5 to TRBJ2-3; D is unclear. Trimming shortened V by 0 bases and J by 0 bases, and 10 bases separated the two germline ends. The CDR3 has 16 residues. Per the germline V gene, CDR1 is MNHEY and CDR2 is SVGAGI. The CDR3 sequence is CASSYSPQASTDTQYF. The DNA of the CDR3 is TGTGCCAGCAGTTACTCGCCGCAGGCTAGCACAGATACGCAGTATTTT.